This record concerns one TCR beta chain sequence. No antigen is known for it. This specimen belongs to a study of Graves' ophthalmopathy and Graves' hyperthyroidism. Broader study findings: Most thyroid clonotypes expanded beyond 0.001 frequency were also found in blood. Predictions made by the model for ophthalmopathy progression reached roughly 71% sensitivity and less than 80% specificity.

As the template, RNA transcripts were used to amplify TCR beta CDR3 regions. An initial RT-PCR round employing HTBI primers preceded a second-round multiplex PCR. TCRdb itself ran the multiplex PCR reads through MiXCR, one entry per CDR3 protein. The profile covers roughly 700,000 distinct CDR3 sequences, with 40% appearing a single time and about 40% taken by the ten largest. V was clipped by 3 bases and J by 5 bases, with 34 bases between them. Germline lookup yields CDR1 LNHNV and CDR2 YYDKDF (reference sequence). The CDR3 spans 21 residues. Patients with other autoimmune diseases, uncontrolled infections, pregnancy or lactation were excluded.

The sequenced sample consisted of peripheral blood. The chain recombines TRBV15 with TRBJ2-5; possibly TRBD2 for D (5 bases). The clonotype was recovered from an adult man with Graves' ophthalmopathy. The CDR3 sequence is CATSSGRTLNTRAVGLETQYF. The CDR3 DNA sequence: TGTGCCACCAGCAGCGGACGGACCTTGAACACTAGAGCGGTTGGACTGGAGACCCAGTACTTC. Looking up the rest from reference TRBV15 and TRBJ2-5 gives the full variable domain: DAMVIQNPRYQVTQFGKPVTLSCSQTLNHNVMYWYQQKSSQAPKLLFHYYDKDFNNEADTPDNFQSRRPNTSFCFLDIRSPGLGDTAMYLCATSSGRTLNTRAVGLETQYFGPGTRLLVL.